This TCR beta chain was recorded in a study of blood T cells in healthy people across ages. Study-level findings and limits: Across samples, TCR beta diversity tracked strongly with naive T cell percentage.

Germline V gene sequence: CDR1 DFQATT, CDR2 SNEGSKA (reference sequence). There are 16 residues in the CDR3. The V and J ends lost 7 bases and 2 bases respectively, with 23 bases between them. Points on this clonotype: Its antigen remains unidentified.

Next came a second PCR, run for about 7 to 12 cycles, which used a sample-barcoded 5' primer along with a J-beta primer mix. Each of the samples gave a minimum of 3 million paired-end reads that contained CDR3. TCRdb analysed the 5' RACE reads with MiXCR anew, one entry per CDR3 protein. Of 550,000 to 750,000 distinct CDR3 sequences in the sample, around a fifth were seen once. Source material: blood. This clonotype was obtained from a man between 65 and 79 years old in good health. The rearrangement uses TRBV20-1 and TRBJ2-5, with a possible D match to TRBD2 (6 bases). CDR3 protein: CSVKRLRLAKQETQYF. The CDR3 nucleotides are TGCAGTGTTAAGAGGCTCCGGCTAGCGAAACAAGAGACCCAGTACTTC.